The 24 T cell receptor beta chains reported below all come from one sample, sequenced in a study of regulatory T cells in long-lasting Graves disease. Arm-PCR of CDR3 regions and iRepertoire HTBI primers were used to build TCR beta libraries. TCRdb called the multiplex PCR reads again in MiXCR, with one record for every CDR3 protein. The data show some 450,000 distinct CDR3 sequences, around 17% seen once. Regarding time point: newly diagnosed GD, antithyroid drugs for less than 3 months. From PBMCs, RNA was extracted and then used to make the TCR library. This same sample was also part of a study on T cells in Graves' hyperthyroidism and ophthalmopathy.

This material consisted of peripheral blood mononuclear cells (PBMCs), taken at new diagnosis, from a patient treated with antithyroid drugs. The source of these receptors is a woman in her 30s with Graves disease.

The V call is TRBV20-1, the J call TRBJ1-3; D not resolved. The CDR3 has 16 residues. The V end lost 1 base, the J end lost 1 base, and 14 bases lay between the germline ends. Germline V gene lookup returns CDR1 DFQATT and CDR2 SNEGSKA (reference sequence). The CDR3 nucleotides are TGCAGTGCTAGAGTACCCTCGCCCAAATCTGGAAACACCATATATTTT. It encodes CSARVPSPKSGNTIYF.

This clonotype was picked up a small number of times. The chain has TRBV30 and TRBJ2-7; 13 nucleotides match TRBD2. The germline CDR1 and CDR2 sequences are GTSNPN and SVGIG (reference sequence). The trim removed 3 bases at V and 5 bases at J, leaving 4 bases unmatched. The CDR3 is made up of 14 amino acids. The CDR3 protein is CAWSSTSGRNEQYF. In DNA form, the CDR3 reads TGTGCCTGGAGCTCGACTAGCGGGAGGAACGAGCAGTACTTC.

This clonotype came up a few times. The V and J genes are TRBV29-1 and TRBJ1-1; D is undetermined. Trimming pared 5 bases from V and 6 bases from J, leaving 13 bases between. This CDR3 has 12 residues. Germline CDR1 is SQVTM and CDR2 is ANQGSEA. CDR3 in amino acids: CSVLSPKAEAFF. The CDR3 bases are TGCAGCGTTTTAAGTCCGAAGGCTGAAGCTTTCTTT.

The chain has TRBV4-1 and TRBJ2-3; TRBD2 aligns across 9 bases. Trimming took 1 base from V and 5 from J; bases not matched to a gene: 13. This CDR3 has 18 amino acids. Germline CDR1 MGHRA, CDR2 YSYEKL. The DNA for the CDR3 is TGCGCCAGCAGCCAAGTCCGCCTCAGGACTAGCGTTGGAGATACGCAGTATTTT. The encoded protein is CASSQVRLRTSVGDTQYF.

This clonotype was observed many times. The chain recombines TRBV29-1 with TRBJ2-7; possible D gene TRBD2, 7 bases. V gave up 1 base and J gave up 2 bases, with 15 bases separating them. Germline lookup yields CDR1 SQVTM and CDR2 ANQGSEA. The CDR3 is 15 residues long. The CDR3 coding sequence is TGCAGCGTTGAAGGGGGGGGGCTAGACCCCTACGAGCAGTACTTC. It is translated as CSVEGGGLDPYEQYF.

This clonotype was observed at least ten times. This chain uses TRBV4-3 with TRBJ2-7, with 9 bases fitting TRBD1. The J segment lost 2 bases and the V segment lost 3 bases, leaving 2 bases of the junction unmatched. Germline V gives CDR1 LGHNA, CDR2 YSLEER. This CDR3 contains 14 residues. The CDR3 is CASSQRDRAYEQYF. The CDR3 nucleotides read TGCGCCAGCAGCCAGCGGGACAGGGCCTACGAGCAGTACTTC.

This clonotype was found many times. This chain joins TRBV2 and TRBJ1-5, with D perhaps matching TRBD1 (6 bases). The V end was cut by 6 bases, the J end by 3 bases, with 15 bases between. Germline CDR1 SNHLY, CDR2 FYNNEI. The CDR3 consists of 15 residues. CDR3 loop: CASSLGHRLNQPQHF. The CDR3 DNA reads TGTGCCAGCAGCCTGGGACATCGGCTCAATCAGCCCCAGCATTTT.

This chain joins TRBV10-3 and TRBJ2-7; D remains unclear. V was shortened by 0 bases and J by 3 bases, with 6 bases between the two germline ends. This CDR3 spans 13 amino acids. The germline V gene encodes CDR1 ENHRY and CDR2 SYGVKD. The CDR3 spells CAISESGGYEQYF. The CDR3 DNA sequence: TGTGCCATCAGTGAGTCCGGCGGCTACGAGCAGTACTTC.

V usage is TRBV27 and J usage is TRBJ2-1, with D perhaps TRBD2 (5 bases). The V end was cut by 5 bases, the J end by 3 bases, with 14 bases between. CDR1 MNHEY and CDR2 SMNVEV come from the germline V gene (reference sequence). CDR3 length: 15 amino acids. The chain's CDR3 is CASSEAADYYNEQFF. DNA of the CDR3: TGTGCCAGCAGTGAAGCGGCAGACTACTACAATGAGCAGTTCTTC.

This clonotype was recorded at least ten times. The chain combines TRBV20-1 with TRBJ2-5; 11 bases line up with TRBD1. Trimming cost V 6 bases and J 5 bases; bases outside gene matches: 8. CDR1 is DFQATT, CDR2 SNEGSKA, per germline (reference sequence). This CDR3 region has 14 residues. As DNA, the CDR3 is TGCAGTGCCCCCCCGGGACAGGGGGTCGAGACCCAGTACTTC. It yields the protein CSAPPGQGVETQYF.

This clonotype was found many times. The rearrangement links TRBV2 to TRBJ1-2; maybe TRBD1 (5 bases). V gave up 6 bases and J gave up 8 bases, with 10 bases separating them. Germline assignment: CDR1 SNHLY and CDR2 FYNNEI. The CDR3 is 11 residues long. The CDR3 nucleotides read TGTGCCAGCAGGGACCAGGGAGGCTACACCTTC. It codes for CASRDQGGYTF.

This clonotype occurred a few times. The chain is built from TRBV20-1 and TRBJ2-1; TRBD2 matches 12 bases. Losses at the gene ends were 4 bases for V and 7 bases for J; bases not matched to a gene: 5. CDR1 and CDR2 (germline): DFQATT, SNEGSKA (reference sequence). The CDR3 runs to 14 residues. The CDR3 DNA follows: TGCAGTGCTAAGACTAGCGGGAGATTGAATGAGCAGTTCTTC. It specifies CSAKTSGRLNEQFF.

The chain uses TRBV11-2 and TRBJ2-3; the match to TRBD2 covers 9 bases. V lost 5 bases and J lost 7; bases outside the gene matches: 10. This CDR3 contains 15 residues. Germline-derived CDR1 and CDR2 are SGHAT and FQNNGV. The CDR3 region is CASSLPGLASNTQYF. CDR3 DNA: TGTGCCAGCAGCCTACCGGGACTAGCAAGCAATACGCAGTATTTT.

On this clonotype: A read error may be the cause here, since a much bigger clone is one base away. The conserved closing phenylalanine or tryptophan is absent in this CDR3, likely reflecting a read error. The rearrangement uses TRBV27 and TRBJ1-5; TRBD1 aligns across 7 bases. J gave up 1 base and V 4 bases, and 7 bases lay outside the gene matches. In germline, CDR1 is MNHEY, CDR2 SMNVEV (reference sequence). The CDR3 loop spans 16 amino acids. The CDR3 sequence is CASSSGTVDSNQPQHL. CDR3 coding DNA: TGTGCCAGCAGTTCCGGGACAGTCGACAGCAATCAGCCCCAGCATCTT.

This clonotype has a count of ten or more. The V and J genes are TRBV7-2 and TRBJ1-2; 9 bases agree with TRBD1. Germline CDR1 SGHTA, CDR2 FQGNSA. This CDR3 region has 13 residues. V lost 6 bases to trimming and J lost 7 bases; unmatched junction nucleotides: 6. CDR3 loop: CASSPDRGAGYTF. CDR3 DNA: TGTGCCAGCAGTCCGGACAGGGGAGCTGGCTACACCTTC.

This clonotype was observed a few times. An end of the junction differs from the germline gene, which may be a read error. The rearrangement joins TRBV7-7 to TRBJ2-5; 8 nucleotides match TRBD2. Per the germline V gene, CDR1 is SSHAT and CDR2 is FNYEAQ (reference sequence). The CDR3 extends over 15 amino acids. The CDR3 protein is CASSRDASGQETQYF. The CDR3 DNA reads TGTGCTAGCAGCCGGGATGCTAGCGGGCAAGAGACCCAGTACTTC.

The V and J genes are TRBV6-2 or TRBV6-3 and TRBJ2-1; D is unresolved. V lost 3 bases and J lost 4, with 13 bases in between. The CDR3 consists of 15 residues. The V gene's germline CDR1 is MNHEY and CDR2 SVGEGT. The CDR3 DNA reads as TGTGCCAGCAGTTATAAGGGCAACACTTACAATGAGCAGTTCTTC. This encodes CASSYKGNTYNEQFF.

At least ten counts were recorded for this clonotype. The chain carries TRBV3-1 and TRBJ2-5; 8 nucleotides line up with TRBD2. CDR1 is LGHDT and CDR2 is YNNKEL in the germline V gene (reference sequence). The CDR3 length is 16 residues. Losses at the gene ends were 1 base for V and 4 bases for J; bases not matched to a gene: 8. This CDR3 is CASSQVSSGSRETQYF. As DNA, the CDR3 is TGTGCCAGCAGCCAAGTTTCAAGCGGGAGTCGAGAGACCCAGTACTTC.

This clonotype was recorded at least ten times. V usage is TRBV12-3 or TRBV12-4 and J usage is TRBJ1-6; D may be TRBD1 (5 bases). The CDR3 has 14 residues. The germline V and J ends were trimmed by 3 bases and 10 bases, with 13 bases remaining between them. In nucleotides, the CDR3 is TGTGCCAGCAGTTTGGCAGGGCAGCGATCACCCCTCCACTTT. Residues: CASSLAGQRSPLHF.

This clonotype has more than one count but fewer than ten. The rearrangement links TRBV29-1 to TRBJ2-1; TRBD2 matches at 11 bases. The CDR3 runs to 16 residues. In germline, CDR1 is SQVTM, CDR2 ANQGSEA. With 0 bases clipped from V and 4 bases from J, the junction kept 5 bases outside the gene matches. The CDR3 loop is CSVEDEGTSGYNEQFF. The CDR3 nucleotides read TGCAGCGTTGAAGATGAGGGGACTAGCGGATACAATGAGCAGTTCTTC.

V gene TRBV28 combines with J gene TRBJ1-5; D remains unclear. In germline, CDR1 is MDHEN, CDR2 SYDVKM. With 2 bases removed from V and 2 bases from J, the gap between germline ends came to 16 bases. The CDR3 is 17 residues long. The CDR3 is CASSLIAGYVGNQPQHF. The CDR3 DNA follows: TGTGCCAGCAGTTTAATCGCGGGGTATGTGGGCAATCAGCCCCAGCATTTT.

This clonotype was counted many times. The CDR3 region has the DNA TGTGCCAGCAGCTCGGACATTTATCCCGGGGAGCTGTTTTTT. As protein: CASSSDIYPGELFF. The chain couples TRBV2 to TRBJ2-2; TRBD1 is a possible D gene (5 bases). Trimming shortened V by 6 bases and J by 6 bases, and 14 bases separated the two germline ends. The germline CDR1 and CDR2 sequences are SNHLY and FYNNEI. There are 14 residues in the CDR3.

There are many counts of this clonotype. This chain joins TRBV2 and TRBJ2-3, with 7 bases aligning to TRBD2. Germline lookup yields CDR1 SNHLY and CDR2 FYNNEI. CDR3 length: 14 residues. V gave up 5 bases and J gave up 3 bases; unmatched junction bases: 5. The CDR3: CASSPPAGTDTQYF. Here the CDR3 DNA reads TGTGCCAGCAGTCCCCCAGCGGGGACAGATACGCAGTATTTT.

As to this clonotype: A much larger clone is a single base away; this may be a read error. For the CDR3, the DNA is TGTGCCAGCAGTGGCCAAGCCACCTCCTACAATGAGCAGTACTTC. Encoded protein: CASSGQATSYNEQYF. The J gene is TRBJ2-7, the V gene TRBV12-3 or TRBV12-4; no clear D. Trimming left V 5 bases short and J 7 bases short, with 21 bases between. The CDR3 totals 15 residues.